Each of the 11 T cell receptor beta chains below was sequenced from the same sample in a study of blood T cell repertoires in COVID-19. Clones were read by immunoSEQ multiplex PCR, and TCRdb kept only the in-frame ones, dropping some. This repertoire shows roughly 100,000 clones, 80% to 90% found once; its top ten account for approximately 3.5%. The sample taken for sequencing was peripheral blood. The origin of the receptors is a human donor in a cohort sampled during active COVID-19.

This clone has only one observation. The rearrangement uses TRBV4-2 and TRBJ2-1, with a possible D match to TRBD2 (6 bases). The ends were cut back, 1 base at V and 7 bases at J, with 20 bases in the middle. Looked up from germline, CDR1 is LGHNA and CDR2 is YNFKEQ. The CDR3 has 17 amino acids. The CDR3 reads CASSQAKVGTAQNEQFF. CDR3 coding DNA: TGTGCCAGCAGCCAAGCCAAAGTTGGGACTGCTCAAAATGAGCAGTTCTTC.

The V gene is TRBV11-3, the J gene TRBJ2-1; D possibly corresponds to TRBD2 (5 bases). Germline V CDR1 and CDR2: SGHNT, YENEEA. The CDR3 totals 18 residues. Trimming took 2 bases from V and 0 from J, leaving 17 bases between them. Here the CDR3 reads CASSLSFEGRRSYNEQFF. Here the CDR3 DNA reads TGTGCCAGCAGCTTAAGTTTTGAGGGCCGCCGCTCCTACAATGAGCAGTTCTTC. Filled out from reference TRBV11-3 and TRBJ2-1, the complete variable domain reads EAGVVQSPRYKIIEKKQPVAFWCNPISGHNTLYWYLQNLGQGPELLIRYENEEAVDDSQLPKDRFSAERLKGVDSTLKIQPAELGDSAVYLCASSLSFEGRRSYNEQFFGPGTRLTVL.

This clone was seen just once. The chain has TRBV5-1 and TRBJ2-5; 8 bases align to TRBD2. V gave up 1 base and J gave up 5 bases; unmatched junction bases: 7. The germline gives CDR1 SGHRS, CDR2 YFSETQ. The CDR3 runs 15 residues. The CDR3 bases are TGCGCCAGCAGCTTGAGGCTAGCGGGTGGGGAGACCCAGTACTTC. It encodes CASSLRLAGGETQYF. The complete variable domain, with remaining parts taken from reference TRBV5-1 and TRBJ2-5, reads KAGVTQTPRYLIKTRGQQVTLSCSPISGHRSVSWYQQTPGQGLQFLFEYFSETQRNKGNFPGRFSGRQFSNSRSEMNVSTLELGDSALYLCASSLRLAGGETQYFGPGTRLLVL.

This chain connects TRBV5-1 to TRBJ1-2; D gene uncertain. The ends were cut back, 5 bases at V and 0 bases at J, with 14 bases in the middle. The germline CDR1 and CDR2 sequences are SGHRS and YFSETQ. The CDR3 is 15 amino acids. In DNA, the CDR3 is TGCGCCAGCAGTCTAGACGGAAATCCTAACTATGGCTACACCTTC. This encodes CASSLDGNPNYGYTF.

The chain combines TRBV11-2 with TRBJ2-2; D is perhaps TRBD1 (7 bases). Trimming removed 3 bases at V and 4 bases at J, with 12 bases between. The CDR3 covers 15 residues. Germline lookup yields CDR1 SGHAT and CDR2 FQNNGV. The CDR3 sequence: CASSFQGGSTGELFF. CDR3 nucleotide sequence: TGTGCCAGCAGCTTCCAGGGGGGTAGCACCGGGGAGCTGTTTTTT.

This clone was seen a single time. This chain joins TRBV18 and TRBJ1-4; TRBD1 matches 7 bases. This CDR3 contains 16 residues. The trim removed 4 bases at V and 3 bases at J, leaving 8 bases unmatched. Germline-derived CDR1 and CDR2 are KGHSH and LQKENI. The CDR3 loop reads CASSLTWDSSNEKLFF. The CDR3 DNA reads TGTGCCAGCTCACTTACTTGGGACAGCTCTAATGAAAAACTGTTTTTT.

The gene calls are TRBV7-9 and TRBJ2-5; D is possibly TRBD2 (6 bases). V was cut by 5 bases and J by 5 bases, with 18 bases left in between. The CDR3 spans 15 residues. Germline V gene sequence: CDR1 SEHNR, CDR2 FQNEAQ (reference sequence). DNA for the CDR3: TGTGCCAGCAGCGTCCACGGGGGTAGCGCGGAGACCCAGTACTTC. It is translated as CASSVHGGSAETQYF.

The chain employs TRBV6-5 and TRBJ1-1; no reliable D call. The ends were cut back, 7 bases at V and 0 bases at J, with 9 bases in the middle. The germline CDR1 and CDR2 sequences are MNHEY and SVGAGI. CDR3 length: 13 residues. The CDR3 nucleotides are TGTGCCAGCACTTCCCCGGTGAACACTGAAGCTTTCTTT. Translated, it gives CASTSPVNTEAFF.

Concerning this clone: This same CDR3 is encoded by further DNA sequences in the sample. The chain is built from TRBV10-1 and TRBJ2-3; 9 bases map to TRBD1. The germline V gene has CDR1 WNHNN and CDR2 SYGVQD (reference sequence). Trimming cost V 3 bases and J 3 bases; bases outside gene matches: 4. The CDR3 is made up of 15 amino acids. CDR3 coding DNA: TGCGCCAGCAGTGAACCGGGACAGGGTACAGATACGCAGTATTTT. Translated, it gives CASSEPGQGTDTQYF.

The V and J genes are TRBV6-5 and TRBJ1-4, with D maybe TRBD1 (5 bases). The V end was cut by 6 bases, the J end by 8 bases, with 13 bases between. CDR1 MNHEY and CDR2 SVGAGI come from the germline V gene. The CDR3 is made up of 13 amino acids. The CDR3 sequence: CASSEGRGEKLFF. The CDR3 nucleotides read TGTGCCAGCAGCGAGGGTCGGGGGGAAAAACTGTTTTTT.

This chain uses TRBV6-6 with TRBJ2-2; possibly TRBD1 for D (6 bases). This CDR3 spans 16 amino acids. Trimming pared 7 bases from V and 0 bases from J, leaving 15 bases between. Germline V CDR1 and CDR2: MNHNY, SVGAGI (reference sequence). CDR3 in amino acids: CASILTGQTNTGELFF. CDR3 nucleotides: TGTGCCAGCATCTTAACGGGACAAACGAACACCGGGGAGCTGTTTTTT.